The rows below give T cell receptor beta chains drawn from one sample of a study of cytomegalovirus exposure and HLA in healthy donors. Sequenced by immunoSEQ multiplex PCR; TCRdb stores in-frame clones only, minus some. The data contain 90,000 to 100,000 clones, around 80% of them singletons. The sample comprised PBMCs. These receptors were collected from a man aged 18 to 29 in good health and CMV-seronegative. Both conserved end residues are part of each CDR3. D genes are given only for firm matches. A row's size may be missing; if present it is once, few, many or a size class.

V	size	J	D	CDR3	DNA
TRBV7-6	-	TRBJ1-2	-	CASSLNKNYGYTF	TGTGCCAGCAGCTTAAACAAAAACTATGGCTACACCTTC
TRBV6-5	-	TRBJ2-3	TRBD2	CASSSPGTSLPYF	TGTGCCAGCAGTTCCCCCGGGACTAGCTTACCGTATTTT
TRBV19	-	TRBJ1-2	-	CASSIPGVWGSNYGYTF	TGTGCCAGTAGTATCCCAGGGGTTTGGGGGTCCAACTATGGCTACACCTTC
TRBV30	-	TRBJ1-3	-	CAWSVRRWEGNTIYF	TGTGCCTGGAGTGTACGAAGATGGGAGGGAAACACCATATATTTT
TRBV7-7	-	TRBJ2-2	-	CASSLFQGGTGELFF	TGTGCCAGCAGCTTATTCCAGGGAGGCACCGGGGAGCTGTTTTTT
TRBV5-1	few	TRBJ1-1	-	CASSPGQPNTEAFF	TGCGCCAGCAGCCCCGGACAGCCGAACACTGAAGCTTTCTTT
TRBV6-1	-	TRBJ2-7	-	CASSDPGMVYEQYF	TGTGCCAGCAGTGACCCAGGGATGGTCTACGAGCAGTACTTC
TRBV9	-	TRBJ2-1	-	CASGEGGGGADEQFF	TGTGCCAGCGGGGAGGGTGGTGGGGGCGCGGATGAGCAGTTCTTC
TRBV9	-	TRBJ1-5	TRBD1	CASSGTGGPNQPQHF	TGTGCCAGCAGCGGGACAGGGGGACCTAATCAGCCCCAGCATTTT
TRBV10-3	-	TRBJ2-7	TRBD1	CAISAGTGSSYEQYF	TGTGCCATCAGCGCCGGGACAGGGTCCTCCTACGAGCAGTACTTC
TRBV5-1	-	TRBJ1-1	TRBD1	CASSFVQGAKNTEAFF	TGCGCCAGCAGCTTTGTTCAGGGGGCGAAGAACACTGAAGCTTTCTTT
TRBV19	-	TRBJ1-5	-	CASSSRENNQPQHF	TGTGCCAGTAGTAGCCGGGAAAATAATCAGCCCCAGCATTTT
TRBV4-2	-	TRBJ2-7	-	CASSHPSGFSADEQYF	TGTGCCAGCAGCCATCCTTCAGGGTTTTCGGCCGACGAGCAGTACTTC
TRBV7-6	-	TRBJ2-2	TRBD1	CASSPNPGQGWTGELFF	TGTGCCAGCAGCCCCAACCCGGGACAGGGATGGACCGGGGAGCTGTTTTTT
TRBV7-9	-	TRBJ1-4	-	CSSSLWATSANEKLFF	TGTTCCAGCAGCTTATGGGCGACCTCGGCTAATGAAAAACTGTTTTTT
TRBV5-6	few	TRBJ2-7	TRBD2	CASSLGLAGGSEQYF	TGTGCCAGCAGCTTGGGGCTAGCGGGGGGGAGTGAGCAGTACTTC
TRBV27	once	TRBJ1-5	-	CASSPLEVFNQPQHF	TGTGCCAGCAGTCCCTTGGAGGTTTTCAATCAGCCCCAGCATTTT
TRBV27	few	TRBJ2-2	TRBD1	CASRQFGQGANTGELFF	TGTGCCAGCAGACAATTTGGGCAGGGGGCGAACACCGGGGAGCTGTTTTTT
TRBV6-1	-	TRBJ2-1	TRBD1	CASSRAGTDYNEQFF	TGTGCCAGCAGTAGGGCCGGGACAGACTACAATGAGCAGTTCTTC
TRBV29-1	-	TRBJ1-2	TRBD1	CSVEDFRDRGYGYTF	TGCAGCGTTGAAGATTTCCGGGACAGGGGCTATGGCTACACCTTC
TRBV7-6	-	TRBJ2-1	-	CASSLRRQGAYNEQFF	TGTGCCAGCAGCTTACGTCGGCAGGGCGCCTACAATGAGCAGTTCTTC
TRBV9	few	TRBJ2-6	-	CASSVVGDSGANVLTF	TGTGCCAGCAGCGTAGTCGGAGATTCTGGGGCCAACGTCCTGACTTTC
TRBV7-2	-	TRBJ1-2	TRBD1	CASSLGQGRPLGYTF	TGTGCCAGCAGCTTGGGACAGGGGCGACCGCTGGGCTACACCTTC
TRBV7-3	-	TRBJ2-3	-	CASSPLSSTDTQYF	TGTGCCAGCAGCCCCCTGAGCAGCACAGATACGCAGTATTTT
TRBV5-1	-	TRBJ2-6	TRBD2	CASSLGLAGALFSGANVLTF	TGCGCCAGCAGCTTGGGACTAGCGGGGGCCCTATTCTCTGGGGCCAACGTCCTGACTTTC
TRBV18	few	TRBJ1-1	-	CASSREENTEAFF	TGTGCCAGCTCCCGGGAGGAAAACACTGAAGCTTTCTTT
TRBV7-9	-	TRBJ1-2	TRBD1	CASLRDRVPYGYTF	TGTGCCAGCCTCCGGGACAGGGTACCCTATGGCTACACCTTC
TRBV12-5	-	TRBJ2-7	TRBD1	CASGSGTGHYEQYF	TGTGCTAGTGGGTCCGGGACAGGCCACTACGAGCAGTACTTC
TRBV10-3	-	TRBJ2-5	-	CAISRTPSQGETQYF	TGTGCCATCAGCAGGACACCATCTCAGGGGGAGACCCAGTACTTC
TRBV18	-	TRBJ2-2	-	CASALRDPNTGELFF	TGTGCCAGCGCCCTACGGGATCCGAACACCGGGGAGCTGTTTTTT
TRBV6-1	-	TRBJ2-2	TRBD1	CASTGRGQTGELFF	TGTGCCAGCACCGGCAGGGGGCAAACCGGGGAGCTGTTTTTT
TRBV9	few	TRBJ2-7	TRBD2	CASSGGTSGGHYEQYF	TGTGCCAGCAGCGGAGGGACTAGCGGGGGCCACTACGAGCAGTACTTC
TRBV5-1	-	TRBJ2-7	-	CASSPRDTYEQYF	TGCGCCAGCAGCCCCCGGGACACCTACGAGCAGTACTTC
TRBV10-2	-	TRBJ2-5	-	CASSDLRGRRGTPQETQYF	TGCGCCAGCAGTGACCTGCGGGGGAGAAGGGGGACACCCCAAGAGACCCAGTACTTC
TRBV7-9	-	TRBJ2-3	TRBD2	CASSPRTSEIFTDTQYF	TGTGCCAGCAGCCCTAGGACTAGCGAAATATTCACAGATACGCAGTATTTT
TRBV2	-	TRBJ2-1	-	CASMRGGLSSYNEQFF	TGTGCCAGCATGAGAGGGGGATTAAGCTCCTACAATGAGCAGTTCTTC
TRBV5-1	-	TRBJ2-7	TRBD1	CASSLPQGQVIGEQYF	TGCGCCAGCAGCTTGCCCCAGGGACAGGTAATTGGGGAGCAGTACTTC
TRBV29-1	-	TRBJ1-2	TRBD1	CSISTGEDYGYTF	TGCAGCATTAGCACAGGGGAGGACTATGGCTACACCTTC
TRBV7-9	few	TRBJ1-4	-	CASSFGGATNEKLFF	TGTGCCAGCAGCTTTGGAGGGGCAACTAATGAAAAACTGTTTTTT
TRBV5-6	-	TRBJ2-1	-	CASSSTGGASIEQFF	TGTGCCAGCAGCTCGACAGGTGGGGCTTCAATCGAGCAGTTCTTC
TRBV7-3	-	TRBJ2-1	-	CASSWLVTTYNEQFF	TGTGCCAGCAGCTGGTTAGTAACGACCTACAATGAGCAGTTCTTC
TRBV9	-	TRBJ1-1	-	CVSSVAGGAGTEAFF	TGTGTCAGCAGCGTAGCTGGGGGCGCGGGCACTGAAGCTTTCTTT
TRBV11-2	few	TRBJ2-5	-	CASSFAIQETQYF	TGTGCCAGCAGCTTCGCTATACAAGAGACCCAGTACTTC
TRBV5-1	-	TRBJ2-1	-	CASSIGVQPSGEQFF	TGCGCCAGCAGCATTGGCGTACAACCCTCGGGTGAGCAGTTCTTC
TRBV9	-	TRBJ1-3	TRBD1	CASSGKWEQGRRSSGNTIYF	TGTGCCAGCAGCGGAAAGTGGGAACAGGGGCGCAGGAGCTCTGGAAACACCATATATTTT
TRBV18	-	TRBJ1-2	-	CASSPYSGSGGSSGYTF	TGTGCCAGCTCACCCTACTCGGGATCAGGCGGGTCGAGTGGCTACACCTTC
TRBV2	-	TRBJ2-7	TRBD2	CASSEALGRVEQYF	TGTGCCAGCAGTGAAGCGCTTGGGAGGGTCGAGCAGTACTTC
TRBV30	-	TRBJ2-2	-	CAWSIDRYTGELFF	TGTGCCTGGAGTATAGACAGGTACACCGGGGAGCTGTTTTTT